Shown below are 26 T cell receptor beta chains from a single sample sequenced in a study of Graves' ophthalmopathy and Graves' hyperthyroidism (dated by TCRdb to between 2017 and 2018). The listed sequencing device is Illumina HiSeq 2000. TCR beta CDR3 regions were amplified from RNA transcripts for repertoire sequencing. A first-round RT-PCR used HTBI primers with the Qiagen OneStep RT-PCR kit, followed by a second-round multiplex PCR, size selection and purification. In-frame beta chains were kept once TCRdb had trimmed the public reads at Q25 with fastp and called clones with MiXCR. Every entry covers one CDR3 protein and lists the most common genes and DNA from its rows. A total of approximately 330,000 distinct CDR3 sequences appear in this sample, roughly a sixth of them only once. The top ten clonotypes cover around an eighth of the sample. Sequencing input: peripheral blood. Receptors were obtained from an adult man with Graves' ophthalmopathy.

The chain employs TRBV12-3 or TRBV12-4 and TRBJ2-7, with TRBD2 identical over 13 bases. The CDR3 covers 19 residues. V gave up 4 bases and J gave up 6 bases; unmatched junction bases: 18. The CDR3 is CASSSRPGLAGQGGGEQYF. As DNA, the CDR3 is TGTGCCAGCAGTTCCCGTCCGGGACTAGCGGGACAGGGGGGAGGCGAGCAGTACTTC.

The J gene is TRBJ1-1, the V gene TRBV2; 8 bases are a match to TRBD1. The ends lost 7 bases at V and 4 bases at J; junction bases unmatched: 11. The germline V gene has CDR1 SNHLY and CDR2 FYNNEI. The CDR3 extends over 15 amino acids. The CDR3 DNA is TGTGCCAGCAAATACCGGACAGGGACGAGCACTGAAGCTTTCTTT. Its translation is CASKYRTGTSTEAFF. Full variable domain (missing parts from reference TRBV2 and TRBJ1-1): EPEVTQTPSHQVTQMGQEVILRCVPISNHLYFYWYRQILGQKVEFLVSFYNNEISEKSEIFDDQFSVERPDGSNFTLKIRSTKLEDSAMYFCASKYRTGTSTEAFFGQGTRLTVV.

This clonotype was counted many times. The rearrangement joins TRBV19 to TRBJ2-7; 8 positions match TRBD1. The ends lost 3 bases at V and 5 bases at J; junction bases unmatched: 9. The CDR3 covers 15 residues. Germline V gene sequence: CDR1 LNHDA, CDR2 SQIVND (reference sequence). Here the CDR3 DNA reads TGTGCCAGTAGTATCACTGGACAGGGCGTCCACGAGCAGTACTTC. Translated, it gives CASSITGQGVHEQYF. Drawing the rest from reference TRBV19 and TRBJ2-7, the complete variable domain is DGGITQSPKYLFRKEGQNVTLSCEQNLNHDAMYWYRQDPGQGLRLIYYSQIVNDFQKGDIAEGYSVSREKKESFPLTVTSAQKNPTAFYLCASSITGQGVHEQYFGPGTRLTVT.

This clonotype was seen many times. The V gene is TRBV27, the J gene TRBJ2-7; D is perhaps TRBD2 (6 bases). The ends were cut back, 1 base at V and 2 bases at J, with 12 bases in the middle. The CDR3 sequence is 15 residues long. Germline V lookup: CDR1 MNHEY, CDR2 SMNVEV (reference sequence). The chain's CDR3 is CASSLYGTVPYEQYF. The CDR3 bases are TGTGCCAGCAGTTTATACGGGACTGTACCCTACGAGCAGTACTTC.

This clonotype was counted many times. This sequence joins TRBV20-1 and TRBJ1-2; 9 positions match TRBD1. V lost 4 bases, J lost 2 bases, and 5 bases stayed unmatched. The CDR3 length is 14 residues. The germline gives CDR1 DFQATT, CDR2 SNEGSKA (reference sequence). In DNA form, the CDR3 reads TGCAGTGCTATTGGACAGGGGTGGAACTATGGCTACACCTTC. It encodes CSAIGQGWNYGYTF.

This clonotype has a count of ten or more. The chain employs TRBV6-2 or TRBV6-3 and TRBJ1-5; D is undetermined. The CDR3 sequence is 14 residues long. Trimming left V 8 bases short and J 0 bases short, with 11 bases between. CDR1 MNHEY and CDR2 SVGEGT come from the germline V gene. CDR3 region: CASLRKYSNQPQHF. CDR3 bases: TGTGCCAGCCTCCGGAAGTATAGCAATCAGCCCCAGCATTTT.

The sample holds many counts of this clonotype. The chain links TRBV20-1 to TRBJ1-6; perhaps TRBD1 as D (5 bases). V gave up 4 bases and J gave up 7 bases, with 14 bases separating them. Per the germline V gene, CDR1 is DFQATT and CDR2 is SNEGSKA (reference sequence). The CDR3 extends over 14 amino acids. CDR3 sequence: CSAIPGLPNSPLHF. The CDR3 region has the DNA TGCAGTGCTATACCGGGACTGCCCAATTCACCCCTCCACTTT.

This clonotype appeared many times. The chain combines TRBV7-9 with TRBJ2-5, with a weak D call TRBD1 (6 bases). V was cut by 4 bases and J by 2 bases, with 14 bases left in between. Germline CDR1 and CDR2: SEHNR and FQNEAQ (reference sequence). This CDR3 spans 15 amino acids. The CDR3 DNA follows: TGTGCCAGCAGCTCCCTTGACAGGAGACAAGAGACCCAGTACTTC. Translating gives CASSSLDRRQETQYF. Filled out from reference TRBV7-9 and TRBJ2-5, the complete variable domain reads DTGVSQNPRHKITKRGQNVTFRCDPISEHNRLYWYRQTLGQGPEFLTYFQNEAQLEKSRLLSDRFSAERPKGSFSTLEIQRTEQGDSAMYLCASSSLDRRQETQYFGPGTRLLVL.

This clonotype occurred many times. The CDR3 spells CASSFQQGVGGELFF. The CDR3 bases are TGTGCCAGCAGTTTCCAACAGGGAGTAGGCGGGGAGCTGTTTTTT. The chain carries TRBV28 and TRBJ2-2; perhaps TRBD1 as D (6 bases). Looked up from germline, CDR1 is MDHEN and CDR2 is SYDVKM. This CDR3 contains 15 residues. V was trimmed by 3 bases and J by 7 bases, leaving 15 bases between them.

On this clonotype: Mismatch with germline at one junction end may stem from a read error. The chain carries TRBV6-1 and TRBJ1-1, with 7 positions matching TRBD1. The CDR3 contains 11 residues. From germline, CDR1 is MNHNS and CDR2 SASEGT. The CDR3 sequence: CAIGRQGGASF. CDR3 DNA: TGTGCCATCGGCAGACAGGGAGGAGCTTCCTTT.

This clonotype occurred a few times. The chain joins TRBV5-5 to TRBJ1-5; D is undetermined. The CDR3 covers 13 residues. Germline CDR1 SGHKS, CDR2 YYEKEE (reference sequence). Trimming shortened V by 4 bases and J by 6 bases, and 11 bases separated the two germline ends. The CDR3: CASSPGITQPQHF. The CDR3 DNA is TGTGCCAGCAGCCCTGGTATTACTCAGCCCCAGCATTTT.

The V call is TRBV11-3, the J call TRBJ1-2; tentative D call: TRBD1 (5 bases). Germline V gives CDR1 SGHNT, CDR2 YENEEA. V lost 3 bases and J 7 bases, leaving 15 bases between the germline ends. The CDR3 has 14 residues. CDR3 coding DNA: TGTGCCAGCAGCTTGAGGGAGGGGACTTCTGGCTACACCTTC. Translated: CASSLREGTSGYTF.

This clonotype was counted at least ten times. The chain links TRBV2 to TRBJ2-7, with a tentative D call TRBD2 (6 bases). CDR3 length equals 12 residues. V gave up 9 bases and J gave up 4 bases, with 13 bases separating them. CDR1 SNHLY and CDR2 FYNNEI come from the germline V gene. The CDR3: CASGGSRYEQYF. CDR3 nucleotides: TGTGCCAGTGGAGGGTCCAGATACGAGCAGTACTTC.

This clonotype was detected ten times or more. The chain recombines TRBV27 with TRBJ1-2, with 9 bases fitting TRBD1. This CDR3 has 14 amino acids. CDR1 is MNHEY and CDR2 is SMNVEV in the germline V gene (reference sequence). The trim removed 5 bases at V and 8 bases at J, leaving 9 bases unmatched. The CDR3 DNA reads TGTGCCAGCAGTCCTGGGACAGGGATGGGAGGCTACACCTTC. Its translation: CASSPGTGMGGYTF.

The V and J genes are TRBV2 and TRBJ2-6; D is undetermined. The CDR3 is made up of 18 amino acids. Germline CDR1 and CDR2: SNHLY and FYNNEI. Trimming shortened V by 7 bases and J by 0 bases, and 19 bases separated the two germline ends. The CDR3 spells CASIPMDASLSGANVLTF. DNA of the CDR3: TGTGCCAGCATACCAATGGATGCTTCCCTCTCTGGGGCCAACGTCCTGACTTTC.

The chain links TRBV6-4 to TRBJ2-6, with unresolved D. This CDR3 is built from 14 residues. The V end lost 5 bases, the J end lost 2 bases, and 7 bases lay between the germline ends. Looked up from germline, CDR1 is MRHNA and CDR2 is SNTAGT. CDR3 residues: CASSRETGANVLTF. The CDR3 DNA reads as TGTGCCAGCAGTAGGGAAACTGGGGCCAACGTCCTGACTTTC.

This clonotype was detected ten times or more. V and J are TRBV12-3 or TRBV12-4 and TRBJ2-2; 11 bases match TRBD2. The CDR3 is made up of 18 amino acids. V was pared by 3 bases and J by 1 base, with 7 bases of the junction left unmatched. The CDR3 loop is CASSLGSGGAVNTGELFF. CDR3 bases: TGTGCCAGCAGTTTGGGTAGCGGGGGGGCTGTGAACACCGGGGAGCTGTTTTTT.

This clonotype has at least ten counts. The chain combines TRBV4-1 with TRBJ2-7; tentative D call: TRBD1 (6 bases). The CDR3 is made up of 14 amino acids. Germline loops: CDR1 MGHRA, CDR2 YSYEKL. Trimming took off 0 bases at V and 6 bases at J, with 12 bases between the two ends. This chain's CDR3 is CASSQDRQGLEQYF. The CDR3 nucleotides are TGCGCCAGCAGCCAAGATCGCCAGGGGCTCGAGCAGTACTTC.

This clonotype was recorded many times. The chain has TRBV12-3 or TRBV12-4 and TRBJ2-3; D is uncertain. This CDR3 spans 13 amino acids. V lost 3 bases and J 2 bases, leaving 6 bases between the germline ends. CDR3 DNA: TGTGCCAGCAGTTTTGGCCCCACAGATACGCAGTATTTT. This sequence encodes CASSFGPTDTQYF.

This clonotype was seen many times. This chain links TRBV6-2 or TRBV6-3 with TRBJ1-5; D unclear. Trimming pared 9 bases from V and 3 bases from J, leaving 12 bases between. The CDR3 runs to 13 residues. Germline assignment: CDR1 MNHEY and CDR2 SVGEGT. CDR3 sequence: CARIRTTNQPQHF. In nucleotides, the CDR3 is TGTGCCAGGATTCGGACGACCAATCAGCCCCAGCATTTT.

There are many counts of this clonotype. The CDR3 reads CAWSVQRAAQYF. For the CDR3, the DNA is TGTGCCTGGAGTGTACAACGGGCGGCCCAGTACTTC. J is TRBJ2-5 and V is TRBV30; D unresolved. The length of the CDR3 is 12 residues. The germline V and J ends were trimmed by 0 bases and 9 bases, with 11 bases remaining between them. CDR1 GTSNPN and CDR2 SVGIG come from the germline V gene (reference sequence).

This clonotype came up many times. This chain uses TRBV6-1 with TRBJ1-3; 7 nucleotides match TRBD1. V lost 2 bases, J lost 0 bases, and 7 bases stayed unmatched. Germline CDR1 and CDR2: MNHNS and SASEGT. This CDR3 contains 17 residues. The CDR3 coding sequence is TGTGCCAGCAGTGAATCGGCCAGGGGGAGCTCTGGAAACACCATATATTTT. It yields the protein CASSESARGSSGNTIYF.

In this sample, this clonotype turned up many times. This chain joins TRBV7-8 and TRBJ1-5, with D uncertain. Germline assignment: CDR1 SGHVS and CDR2 FQNEAQ. This CDR3 spans 12 amino acids. V was shortened by 3 bases and J by 6 bases, with 6 bases between the two germline ends. DNA of the CDR3: TGTGCCAGCAGCTTTTTACGTCAGCCCCAGCATTTT. Its protein is CASSFLRQPQHF.

This clonotype occurred many times. The chain is built from TRBV29-1 and TRBJ2-5; 7 nucleotides match TRBD2. The CDR3 has 12 amino acids. The trim removed 1 base at V and 7 bases at J, leaving 3 bases unmatched. CDR1 and CDR2 from the germline V gene are SQVTM and ANQGSEA. CDR3 coding DNA: TGCAGCGTTGAAGCGCCGGGGGGGACCCAGTACTTC. The encoded protein is CSVEAPGGTQYF.

This clonotype was picked up many times. The V call is TRBV30, the J call TRBJ1-5; D is perhaps TRBD1 (5 bases). The germline V gene encodes CDR1 GTSNPN and CDR2 SVGIG (reference sequence). The CDR3 totals 14 residues. Between the trimmed V and J ends, which lost 5 bases and 3 bases, there was a span of 14 bases. CDR3 sequence reads: CAWGRKQDNQPQHF. The CDR3 bases are TGTGCCTGGGGACGGAAACAGGACAATCAGCCCCAGCATTTT.

This clonotype occurred many times. The chain joins TRBV4-1 to TRBJ2-7; 8 nucleotides align to TRBD1. V gave up 1 base and J gave up 6 bases; unmatched junction bases: 5. Per the germline V gene, CDR1 is MGHRA and CDR2 is YSYEKL. This CDR3 spans 14 amino acids. The CDR3: CASSQGQGRREQYF. DNA of the CDR3: TGCGCCAGCAGCCAAGGACAGGGGAGGCGCGAGCAGTACTTC.